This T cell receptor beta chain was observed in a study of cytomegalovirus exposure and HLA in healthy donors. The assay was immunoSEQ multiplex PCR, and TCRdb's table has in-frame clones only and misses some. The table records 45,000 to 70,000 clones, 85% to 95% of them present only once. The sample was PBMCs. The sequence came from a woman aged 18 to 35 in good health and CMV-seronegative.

The CDR3 nucleotides are TGTGCCAGCAGCTTGGGACTAGCGGGAGGGCCGGAGGAGACCCAGTACTTC. As protein: CASSLGLAGGPEETQYF. The V call is TRBV5-4, the J call TRBJ2-5; 14 nucleotides align to TRBD2. Trimming removed 0 bases from V and 5 bases from J; junction bases left unmatched: 6. The CDR3 runs 17 residues. Germline V gene sequence: CDR1 SGHNT, CDR2 YYREEE (reference sequence).